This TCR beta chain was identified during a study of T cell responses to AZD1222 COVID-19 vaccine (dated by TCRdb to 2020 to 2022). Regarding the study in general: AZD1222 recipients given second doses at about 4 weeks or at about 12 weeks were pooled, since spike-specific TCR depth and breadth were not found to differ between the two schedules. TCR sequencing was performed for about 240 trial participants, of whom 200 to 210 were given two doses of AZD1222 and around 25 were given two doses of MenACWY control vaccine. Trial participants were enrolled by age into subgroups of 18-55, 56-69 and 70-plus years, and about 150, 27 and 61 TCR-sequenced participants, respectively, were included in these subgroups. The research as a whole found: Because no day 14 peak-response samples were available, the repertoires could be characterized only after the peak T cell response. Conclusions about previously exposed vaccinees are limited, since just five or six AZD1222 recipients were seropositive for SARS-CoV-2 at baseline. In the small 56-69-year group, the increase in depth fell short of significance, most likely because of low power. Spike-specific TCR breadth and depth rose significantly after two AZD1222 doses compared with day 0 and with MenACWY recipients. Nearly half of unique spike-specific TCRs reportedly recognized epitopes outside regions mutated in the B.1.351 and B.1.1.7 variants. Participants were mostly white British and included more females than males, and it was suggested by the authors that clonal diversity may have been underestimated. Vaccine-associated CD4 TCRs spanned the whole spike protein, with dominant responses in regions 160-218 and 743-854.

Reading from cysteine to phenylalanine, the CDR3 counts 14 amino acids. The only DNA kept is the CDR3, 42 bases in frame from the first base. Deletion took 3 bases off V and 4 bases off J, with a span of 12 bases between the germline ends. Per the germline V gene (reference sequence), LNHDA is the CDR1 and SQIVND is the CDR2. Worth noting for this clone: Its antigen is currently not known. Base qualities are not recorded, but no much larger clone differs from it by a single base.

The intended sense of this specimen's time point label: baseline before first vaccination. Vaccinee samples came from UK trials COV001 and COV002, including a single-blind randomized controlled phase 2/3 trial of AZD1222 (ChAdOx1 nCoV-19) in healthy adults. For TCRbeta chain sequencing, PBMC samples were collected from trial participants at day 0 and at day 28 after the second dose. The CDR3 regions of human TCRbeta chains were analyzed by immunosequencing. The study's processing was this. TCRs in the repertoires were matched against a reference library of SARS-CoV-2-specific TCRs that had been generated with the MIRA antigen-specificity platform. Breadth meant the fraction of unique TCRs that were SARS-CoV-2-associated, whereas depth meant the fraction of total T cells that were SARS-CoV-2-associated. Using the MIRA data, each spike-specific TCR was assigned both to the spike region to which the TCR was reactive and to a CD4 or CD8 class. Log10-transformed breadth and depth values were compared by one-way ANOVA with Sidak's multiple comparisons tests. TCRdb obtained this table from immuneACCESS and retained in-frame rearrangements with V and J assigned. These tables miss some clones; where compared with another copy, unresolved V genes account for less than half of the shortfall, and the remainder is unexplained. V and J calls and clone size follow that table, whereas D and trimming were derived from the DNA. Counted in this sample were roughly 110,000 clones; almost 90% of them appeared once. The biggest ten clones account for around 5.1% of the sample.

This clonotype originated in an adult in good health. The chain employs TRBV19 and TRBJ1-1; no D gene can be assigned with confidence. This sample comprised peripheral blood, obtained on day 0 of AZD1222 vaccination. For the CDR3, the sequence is CASSIIGRSTEAFF. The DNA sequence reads TGTGCCAGTAGTATCATCGGCAGGAGCACTGAAGCTTTCTTT. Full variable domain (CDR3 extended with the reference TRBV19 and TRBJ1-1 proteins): DGGITQSPKYLFRKEGQNVTLSCEQNLNHDAMYWYRQDPGQGLRLIYYSQIVNDFQKGDIAEGYSVSREKKESFPLTVTSAQKNPTAFYLCASSIIGRSTEAFFGQGTRLTVV.